The following is a T cell receptor (beta chain) sequence with its context. Using immunoSEQ multiplex PCR, the repertoire was profiled, and TCRdb retains in-frame clones only, with some absent. Among more than 30,000 clones listed, roughly 86% were seen once. Treatment meaning: preoperative locoregional IRX-2 cytokine immunotherapy. This phase Ib study tested locoregional IRX-2 cytokine immunotherapy given before surgery. This sample stems from a study of preoperative IRX-2 immunotherapy in early breast cancer. Trimming removed 3 bases at V and 5 bases at J, with 14 bases between. Per germline, CDR1 LNHNV and CDR2 YYDKDF (reference sequence). The CDR3 is 15 residues long.

This TCR derives from a human donor with breast cancer. The material was tumor tissue, obtained after IRX-2 immunotherapy. The rearrangement joins TRBV15 to TRBJ2-1, with a weak D call TRBD2 (6 bases). The CDR3 protein is CATSRVGTGNNEQFF. The CDR3 region has the DNA TGTGCCACCAGCAGGGTCGGGACTGGAAACAATGAGCAGTTCTTC.